This T cell receptor beta chain was sequenced for a study of blood T cell repertoires in COVID-19. At the level of the study: Samples taken during acute and convalescent COVID-19 were collected in the United States, Italy and Spain. In each case, the material was cDNA or gDNA derived from T cells, B-cell-depleted T cells, or PBMCs.

Germline CDR1 reads KGHDR; CDR2 reads SFDVKD. The ends were cut back, 6 bases at V and 0 bases at J, with 4 bases in the middle. The CDR3 runs 12 residues. Authors' methods: Amplification of reference gene primers was used by the study to estimate nucleated cell counts. Sequencing used immunoSEQ multiplex PCR; TCRdb keeps in-frame clones, though not all of them. V and J calls and clone size are given by that table; D and trimming were obtained from the DNA. The repertoire consists of about 260,000 clones, with roughly 85% occurring once and the leading ten covering 13%. Sequenced sample: peripheral blood. The chain couples TRBV24-1 to TRBJ1-1; D is ambiguous. The receptor was derived from a human donor in a cohort sampled during active COVID-19. For the CDR3, the DNA is TGTGCCACCAGTAACATGAACACTGAAGCTTTCTTT. This gives the protein CATSNMNTEAFF.